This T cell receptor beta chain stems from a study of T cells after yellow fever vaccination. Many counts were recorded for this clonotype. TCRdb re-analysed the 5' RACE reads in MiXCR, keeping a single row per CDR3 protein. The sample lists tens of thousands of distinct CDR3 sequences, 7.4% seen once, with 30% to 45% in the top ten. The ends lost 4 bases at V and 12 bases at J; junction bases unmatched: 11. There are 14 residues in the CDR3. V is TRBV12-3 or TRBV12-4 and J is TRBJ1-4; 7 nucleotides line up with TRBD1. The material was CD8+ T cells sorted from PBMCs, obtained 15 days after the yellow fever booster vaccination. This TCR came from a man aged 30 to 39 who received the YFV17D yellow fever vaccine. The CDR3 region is CASSSEITQGQLFF. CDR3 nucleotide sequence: TGTGCCAGCAGTTCAGAAATAACACAGGGGCAACTGTTTTTT.